The next 4 T cell receptor beta chains were all read from a single sample in a study of shared clonotypes between healthy human individuals. Sequencing was performed with immunoSEQ multiplex PCR; in TCRdb, only in-frame clones are kept and a portion is missing. Of a few million clones detected, under 97% appear once; the ten largest clones hold approximately 0.13%. Material: naive CD4+ T cells sorted from blood. Described subset: CD45RA+ positively selected. These TCRs come from a man between 18 and 35 years old in good health.

V is TRBV7-2 and J is TRBJ1-1; unclear D gene. The CDR3 loop spans 14 amino acids. Germline V lookup: CDR1 SGHTA, CDR2 FQGNSA. V dropped 5 bases and J dropped 4 bases, with 14 bases sitting between them. CDR3: CASSPVVRGTEAFF. The CDR3 DNA follows: TGTGCCAGCAGCCCTGTCGTTCGGGGCACTGAAGCTTTCTTT.

The V call is TRBV30, the J call TRBJ1-3; D possibly corresponds to TRBD1 (6 bases). The V gene lost 0 bases and the J gene lost 0 bases, with 9 bases spanning the gap. CDR1 and CDR2 from the germline V gene are GTSNPN and SVGIG (reference sequence). The CDR3 has 15 residues. CDR3 in amino acids: CAWSVGTFSGNTIYF. The CDR3 nucleotides are TGTGCCTGGAGTGTCGGGACATTCTCTGGAAACACCATATATTTT.

Note on this clone: The same CDR3 is also encoded by other DNA sequences in this sample. The rearrangement links TRBV30 to TRBJ1-3; D gene ambiguous. V was shortened by 3 bases and J by 4 bases, with 4 bases between the two germline ends. The CDR3 has 11 amino acids. Germline V gene sequence: CDR1 GTSNPN, CDR2 SVGIG (reference sequence). As DNA, the CDR3 is TGTGCCTGGAGCGCCGGAAACACCATATATTTT. Protein product: CAWSAGNTIYF.

This rearrangement joins TRBV7-9 to TRBJ2-7; TRBD1 or TRBD2 may be the D gene (5 bases each). The germline V gene encodes CDR1 SEHNR and CDR2 FQNEAQ (reference sequence). CDR3 length: 15 residues. The V end was cut by 1 base, the J end by 1 base, with 11 bases between. CDR3 DNA sequence: TGTGCCAGCAGCTTAGAGAGGGGCAGTTCCTACGAGCAGTACTTC. Protein product: CASSLERGSSYEQYF.